Reported below is one TCR beta chain. Its antigen is not identified. Reanalyzing the 5' RACE reads, TCRdb keeps one entry per CDR3 protein, without DNA. The sample's table shows about 330,000 distinct CDR3 sequences. This sample was included in a study of monozygotic twins with inflammatory bowel disease. Study-level results: A lone strong IBD-associated signal or clonotype found no support. Twins with IBD were found to have lower TCRbeta diversity (inverse Simpson) than healthy co-twins.

The sequence was collected from a human donor with ulcerative colitis or Crohn's disease, or a healthy co-twin of an affected twin (not recorded which). The sample was blood.

This CDR3 is CASSLSPAWTGLNTEAFF. The V and J genes are TRBV27 and TRBJ1-1; the D gene TCRdb calls, TRBD1, cannot be checked with no DNA. Germline V gene data show CDR1 as MNHEY and CDR2 as SMNVEV (reference sequence). The CDR3 totals 18 residues.